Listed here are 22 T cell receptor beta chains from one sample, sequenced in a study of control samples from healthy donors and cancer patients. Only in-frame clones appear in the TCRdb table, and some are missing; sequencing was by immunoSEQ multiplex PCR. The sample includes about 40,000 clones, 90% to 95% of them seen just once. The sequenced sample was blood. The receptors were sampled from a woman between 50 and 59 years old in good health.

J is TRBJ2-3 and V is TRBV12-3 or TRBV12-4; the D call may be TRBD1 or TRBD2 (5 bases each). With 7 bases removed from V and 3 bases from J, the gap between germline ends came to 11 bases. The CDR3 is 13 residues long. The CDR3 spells CASIRDRTDTQYF. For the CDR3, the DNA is TGTGCCAGCATCAGGGACCGGACAGATACGCAGTATTTT.

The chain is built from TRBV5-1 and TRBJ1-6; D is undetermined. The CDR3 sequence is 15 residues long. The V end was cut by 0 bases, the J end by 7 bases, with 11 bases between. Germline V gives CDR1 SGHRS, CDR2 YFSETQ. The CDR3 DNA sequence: TGCGCCAGCAGCTTGGTTAGCGGGCCGAATTCACCCCTCCACTTT. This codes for CASSLVSGPNSPLHF.

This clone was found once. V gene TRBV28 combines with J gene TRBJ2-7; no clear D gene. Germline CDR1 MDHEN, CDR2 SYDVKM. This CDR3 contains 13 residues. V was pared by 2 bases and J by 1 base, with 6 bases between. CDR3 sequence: CASSLVASYEQYF. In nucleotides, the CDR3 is TGTGCCAGCAGTTTAGTAGCATCCTACGAGCAGTACTTC.

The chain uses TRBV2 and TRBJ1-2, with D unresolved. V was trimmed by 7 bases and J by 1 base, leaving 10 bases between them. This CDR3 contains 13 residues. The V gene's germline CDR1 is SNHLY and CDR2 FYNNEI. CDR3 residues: CASKVEINYGYTF. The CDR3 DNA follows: TGTGCCAGCAAGGTGGAGATTAACTATGGCTACACCTTC. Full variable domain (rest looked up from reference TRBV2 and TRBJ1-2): EPEVTQTPSHQVTQMGQEVILRCVPISNHLYFYWYRQILGQKVEFLVSFYNNEISEKSEIFDDQFSVERPDGSNFTLKIRSTKLEDSAMYFCASKVEINYGYTFGSGTRLTVV.

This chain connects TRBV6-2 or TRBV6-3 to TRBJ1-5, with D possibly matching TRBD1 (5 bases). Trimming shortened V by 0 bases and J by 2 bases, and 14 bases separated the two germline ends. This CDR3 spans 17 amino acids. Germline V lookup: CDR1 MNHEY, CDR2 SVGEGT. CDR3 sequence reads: CASSYSPAGTGNQPQHF. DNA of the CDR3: TGTGCCAGCAGTTACTCCCCCGCCGGGACGGGCAATCAGCCCCAGCATTTT.

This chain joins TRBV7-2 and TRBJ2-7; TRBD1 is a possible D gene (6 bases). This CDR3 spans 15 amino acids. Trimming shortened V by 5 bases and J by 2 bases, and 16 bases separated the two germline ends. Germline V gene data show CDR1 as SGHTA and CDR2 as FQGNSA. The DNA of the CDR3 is TGTGCCAGCAGCCCGACAAGGACAGAGACCTACGAGCAGTACTTC. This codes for CASSPTRTETYEQYF.

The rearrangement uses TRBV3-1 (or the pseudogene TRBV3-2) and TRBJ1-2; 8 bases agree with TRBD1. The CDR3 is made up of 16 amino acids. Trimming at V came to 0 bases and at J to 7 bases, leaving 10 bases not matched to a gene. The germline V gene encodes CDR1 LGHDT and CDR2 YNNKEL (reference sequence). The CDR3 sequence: CASSQDSGRGQFGYTF. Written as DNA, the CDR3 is TGTGCCAGCAGCCAAGATTCCGGCAGGGGGCAATTTGGCTACACCTTC.

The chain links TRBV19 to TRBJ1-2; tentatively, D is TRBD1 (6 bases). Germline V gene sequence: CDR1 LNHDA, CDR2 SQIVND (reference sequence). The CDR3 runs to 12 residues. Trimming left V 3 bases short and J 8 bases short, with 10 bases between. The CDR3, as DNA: TGTGCCAGTAGTATGGGACAAGGCGGCTACACCTTC. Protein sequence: CASSMGQGGYTF.

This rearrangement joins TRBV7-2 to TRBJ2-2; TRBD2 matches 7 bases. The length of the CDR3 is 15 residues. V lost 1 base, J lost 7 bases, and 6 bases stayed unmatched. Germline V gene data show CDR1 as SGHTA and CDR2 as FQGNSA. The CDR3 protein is CASSLVGPGGGELFF. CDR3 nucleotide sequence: TGTGCCAGCAGCTTAGTAGGGCCGGGAGGCGGGGAGCTGTTTTTT.

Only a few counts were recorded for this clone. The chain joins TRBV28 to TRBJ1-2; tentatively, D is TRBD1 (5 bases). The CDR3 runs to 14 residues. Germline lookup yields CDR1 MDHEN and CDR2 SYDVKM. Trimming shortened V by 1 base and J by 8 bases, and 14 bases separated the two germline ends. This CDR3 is CASSLFGRVGGYTF. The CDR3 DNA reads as TGTGCCAGCAGTTTATTCGGCAGGGTGGGAGGCTACACCTTC.

CDR3 bases: TGTGCCACCAGCAGAGAGGGGACAGGTGGGTTGCGCACTGAAGCTTTCTTT. Its translation is CATSREGTGGLRTEAFF. V gene TRBV15 combines with J gene TRBJ1-1; the match to TRBD1 covers 8 bases. The CDR3 is 17 amino acids. The V gene end was trimmed by 0 bases and the J gene end by 4 bases; junction bases not matched to a gene: 10. Per germline, CDR1 LNHNV and CDR2 YYDKDF (reference sequence).

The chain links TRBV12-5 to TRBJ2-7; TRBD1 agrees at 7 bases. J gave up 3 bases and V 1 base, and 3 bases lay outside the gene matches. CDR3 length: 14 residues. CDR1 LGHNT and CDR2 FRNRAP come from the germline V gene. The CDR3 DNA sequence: TGTGCTAGTGGTTTGGAACAGGGGCGCTACGAGCAGTACTTC. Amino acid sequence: CASGLEQGRYEQYF.

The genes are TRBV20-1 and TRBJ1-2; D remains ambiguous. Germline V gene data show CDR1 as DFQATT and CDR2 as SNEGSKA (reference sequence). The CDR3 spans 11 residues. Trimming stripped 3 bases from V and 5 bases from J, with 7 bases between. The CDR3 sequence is CSARDGYGYTF. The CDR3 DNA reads TGCAGTGCTAGGGACGGTTATGGCTACACCTTC.

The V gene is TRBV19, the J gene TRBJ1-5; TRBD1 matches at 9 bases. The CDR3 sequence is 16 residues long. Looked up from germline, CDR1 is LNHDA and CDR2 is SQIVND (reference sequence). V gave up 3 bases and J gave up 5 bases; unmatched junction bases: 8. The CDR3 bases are TGTGCCAGTAGTATCGGGCGACAGGGGGGCGATCAGCCCCAGCATTTT. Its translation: CASSIGRQGGDQPQHF. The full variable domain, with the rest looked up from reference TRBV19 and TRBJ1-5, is DGGITQSPKYLFRKEGQNVTLSCEQNLNHDAMYWYRQDPGQGLRLIYYSQIVNDFQKGDIAEGYSVSREKKESFPLTVTSAQKNPTAFYLCASSIGRQGGDQPQHFGDGTRLSIL.

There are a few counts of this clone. The DNA for the CDR3 is TGTGCCAGCAGCTCCGTCCAGGCCTTCGGCACCATATATTTT. Translating it yields CASSSVQAFGTIYF. The chain employs TRBV11-1 and TRBJ1-3; D ambiguous. The V gene's germline CDR1 is SGHAT and CDR2 FQDESV (reference sequence). V was shortened by 4 bases and J by 9 bases, with 16 bases between the two germline ends. The CDR3 sequence is 14 residues long.

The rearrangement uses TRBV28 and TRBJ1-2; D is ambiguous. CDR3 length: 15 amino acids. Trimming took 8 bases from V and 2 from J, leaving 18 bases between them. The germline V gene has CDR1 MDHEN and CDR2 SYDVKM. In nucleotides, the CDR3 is TGTGCCAGCCATGAAATGTCTGGGAGGAACTATGGCTACACCTTC. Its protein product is CASHEMSGRNYGYTF.

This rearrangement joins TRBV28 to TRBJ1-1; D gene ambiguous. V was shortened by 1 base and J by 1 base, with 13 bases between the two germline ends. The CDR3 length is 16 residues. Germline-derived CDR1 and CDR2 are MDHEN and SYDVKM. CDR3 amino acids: CASSLYSASGNTEAFF. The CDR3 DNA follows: TGTGCCAGCAGTTTATATTCGGCCTCCGGGAACACTGAAGCTTTCTTT.

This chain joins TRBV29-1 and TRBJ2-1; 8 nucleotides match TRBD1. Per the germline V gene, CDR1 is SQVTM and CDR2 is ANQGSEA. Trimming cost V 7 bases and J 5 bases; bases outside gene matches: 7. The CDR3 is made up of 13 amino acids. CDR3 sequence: CSGTGPSNNEQFF. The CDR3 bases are TGCAGCGGGACAGGGCCTTCCAACAATGAGCAGTTCTTC.

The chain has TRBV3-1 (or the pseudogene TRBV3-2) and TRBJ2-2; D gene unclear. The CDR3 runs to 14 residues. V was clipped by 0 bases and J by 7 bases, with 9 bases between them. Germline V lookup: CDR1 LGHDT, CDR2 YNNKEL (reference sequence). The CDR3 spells CASSQDLGYGELFF. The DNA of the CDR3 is TGTGCCAGCAGCCAAGATCTGGGTTACGGGGAGCTGTTTTTT.

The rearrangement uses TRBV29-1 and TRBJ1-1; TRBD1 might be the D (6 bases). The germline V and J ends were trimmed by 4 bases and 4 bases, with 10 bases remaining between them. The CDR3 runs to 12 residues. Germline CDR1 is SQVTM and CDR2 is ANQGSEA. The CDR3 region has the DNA TGCAGCGTTGCCACAGGGCCCACTGAAGCTTTCTTT. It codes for CSVATGPTEAFF.

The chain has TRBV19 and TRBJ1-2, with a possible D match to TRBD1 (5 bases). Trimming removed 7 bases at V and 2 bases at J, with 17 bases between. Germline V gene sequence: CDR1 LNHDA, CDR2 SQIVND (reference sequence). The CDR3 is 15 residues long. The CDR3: CASNKRVRGNYGYTF. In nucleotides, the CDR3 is TGTGCCAGTAACAAACGGGTGAGGGGCAACTATGGCTACACCTTC.

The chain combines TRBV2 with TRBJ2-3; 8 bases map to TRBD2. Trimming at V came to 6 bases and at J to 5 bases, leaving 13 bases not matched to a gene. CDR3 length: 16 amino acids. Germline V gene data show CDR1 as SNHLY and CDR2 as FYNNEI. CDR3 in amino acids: CASSGGGLALLDTQYF. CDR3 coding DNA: TGTGCCAGCAGCGGGGGAGGACTAGCCTTGTTAGATACGCAGTATTTT.